This entry concerns a single T cell receptor (beta chain). With 6 bases removed from V and 4 bases from J, the gap between germline ends came to 15 bases. The CDR3 totals 15 residues. Germline values: CDR1 LGHNA, CDR2 YSLEER. The data stem from a study of blood T cell repertoires in COVID-19. Study at large: Whether acute or convalescent, the COVID-19 samples came from the United States, Italy and Spain. T cells, B-cell-depleted T cells, or PBMCs supplied cDNA or gDNA.

The authors' processing: Reference gene primer amplification gave nucleated cell count estimates. Using immunoSEQ multiplex PCR, the repertoire was profiled, and TCRdb retains in-frame clones only, with some absent. That table gives V, J and clone size, and the DNA gave D and trimming. The sample shows 360,000 or so clones, around 90% of them seen only once. The chain links TRBV4-3 to TRBJ2-2; maybe TRBD1 (8 bases). Sequenced input: peripheral blood. This TCR came from a man aged 18 to 30 with active or convalescent COVID-19. DNA for the CDR3: TGCGCCAGCAGACCGGACAGGGAGGGCACCGGGGAGCTGTTTTTT. It yields the protein CASRPDREGTGELFF.